Below, 7 T cell receptor beta chains from the same sample are listed, as sequenced in a study of OX40 agonist ivuxolimab in advanced cancers. Produced via immunoSEQ multiplex PCR; TCRdb's table is partial and in-frame only. The sample shows 60,000 to 100,000 clones, roughly 80% of them seen only once. The sequencing here drew on CD4+ or CD8+ T cells sorted from blood, taken in a trial of the OX40 agonist ivuxolimab. All receptors derive from an adult with an advanced solid tumor such as melanoma, head and neck, liver or kidney cancer.

The genes are TRBV11-3 and TRBJ2-3, with D uncertain. V was cut by 0 bases and J by 6 bases, with 4 bases left in between. This CDR3 is 12 amino acids long. Germline CDR1 and CDR2: SGHNT and YENEEA. In DNA form, the CDR3 reads TGTGCCAGCAGCTTAGATGTTGATACGCAGTATTTT. As protein: CASSLDVDTQYF.

The gene calls are TRBV21-1 and TRBJ1-2; TRBD1 reflects the table's D call only, with no check against the DNA. TRBV21-1 is a pseudogene segment. This CDR3 is built from 14 residues. CDR3 DNA: TGTGCCGGCAGCAAAGGGCCAGGAAACTATGGCTACACCTTC. Encoded protein: CAGSKGPGNYGYTF.

This clone was seen just once. The rearrangement uses TRBV6-6 and TRBJ2-6, with D hard to call. V was clipped by 2 bases and J by 2 bases, with 7 bases between them. CDR3 size: 15 residues. CDR1 is MNHNY, CDR2 SVGAGI, per germline (reference sequence). The CDR3 loop is CASSYARAGANVLTF. Written as DNA, the CDR3 is TGTGCCAGCAGTTACGCACGGGCTGGGGCCAACGTCCTGACTTTC.

V and J are TRBV28 and TRBJ2-3, with 10 nucleotides matching TRBD2. This CDR3 is 15 amino acids long. The V gene end was trimmed by 3 bases and the J gene end by 4 bases; junction bases not matched to a gene: 4. The V gene's germline CDR1 is MDHEN and CDR2 SYDVKM. The CDR3 DNA is TGTGCCAGCAGTTTTCAAGCGGGAGGGCCAGATACGCAGTATTTT. Its translation: CASSFQAGGPDTQYF.

The J gene is TRBJ2-5, the V gene TRBV15; D remains unclear. V lost 3 bases to trimming and J lost 8 bases, with 13 bases between them. The germline V gene encodes CDR1 LNHNV and CDR2 YYDKDF (reference sequence). CDR3 length: 13 amino acids. CDR3 protein: CATSRMLHGTQYF. CDR3 DNA: TGTGCCACCAGCAGGATGTTACACGGCACCCAGTACTTC.

V usage is TRBV5-1 and J usage is TRBJ1-1; weak D call: TRBD1 (5 bases). The length of the CDR3 is 15 residues. The V end was cut by 0 bases, the J end by 3 bases, with 12 bases between. The germline CDR1 and CDR2 sequences are SGHRS and YFSETQ. DNA of the CDR3: TGCGCCAGCAGCTTGGGCGGGGGGAGGGACACTGAAGCTTTCTTT. Its translation is CASSLGGGRDTEAFF.

V gene TRBV19 combines with J gene TRBJ1-6, with D perhaps matching TRBD1 (6 bases). Germline CDR1 reads LNHDA; CDR2 reads SQIVND (reference sequence). V was pared by 5 bases and J by 5 bases, with 25 bases between. The CDR3 contains 19 residues. For the CDR3, the DNA is TGTGCCAGTAGTGACAGGCCGTCCAACGATATCCTACATAATTCACCCCTCCACTTT. It codes for CASSDRPSNDILHNSPLHF. The variable domain in full, completed from reference TRBV19 and TRBJ1-6, reads DGGITQSPKYLFRKEGQNVTLSCEQNLNHDAMYWYRQDPGQGLRLIYYSQIVNDFQKGDIAEGYSVSREKKESFPLTVTSAQKNPTAFYLCASSDRPSNDILHNSPLHFGNGTRLTVT.